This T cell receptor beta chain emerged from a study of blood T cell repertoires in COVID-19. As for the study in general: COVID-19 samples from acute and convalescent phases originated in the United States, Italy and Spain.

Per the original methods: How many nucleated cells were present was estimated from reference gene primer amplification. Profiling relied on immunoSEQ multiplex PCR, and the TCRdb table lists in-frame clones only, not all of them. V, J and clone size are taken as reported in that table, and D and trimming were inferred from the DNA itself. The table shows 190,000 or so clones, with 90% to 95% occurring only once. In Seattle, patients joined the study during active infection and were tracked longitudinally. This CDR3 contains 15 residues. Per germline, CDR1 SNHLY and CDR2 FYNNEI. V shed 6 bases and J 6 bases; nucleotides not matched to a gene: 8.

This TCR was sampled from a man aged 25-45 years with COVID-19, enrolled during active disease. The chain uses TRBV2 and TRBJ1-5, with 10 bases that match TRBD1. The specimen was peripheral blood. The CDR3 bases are TGTGCCAGCAGCGCGGAATGGACAGGGGGTCAGCCCCAGCATTTT. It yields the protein CASSAEWTGGQPQHF. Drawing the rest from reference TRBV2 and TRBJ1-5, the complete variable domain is EPEVTQTPSHQVTQMGQEVILRCVPISNHLYFYWYRQILGQKVEFLVSFYNNEISEKSEIFDDQFSVERPDGSNFTLKIRSTKLEDSAMYFCASSAEWTGGQPQHFGDGTRLSIL.